This TCR beta chain was sequenced in a study of Graves' ophthalmopathy and Graves' hyperthyroidism. RNA served as the template for amplifying TCR beta CDR3 regions. Investigators did first-round RT-PCR with HTBI primers, then second-round multiplex PCR. TCRdb re-derived calls from the multiplex PCR reads in MiXCR, one entry per CDR3 protein. The sample lists about 14,000 distinct CDR3 sequences; about 50% were seen once. Moderate-to-severe activity, CAS at least 3, NOSPECS at least 4 and duration under 3 months characterized donors with ophthalmopathy. Other autoimmune disease, uncontrolled infection, pregnancy and lactation led to exclusion. Diagnosis was based on clinical symptoms, serum thyroxine, TRAb, thyroid ultrasound and orbital computed tomography. CDR3 length equals 12 residues. Germline assignment: CDR1 ENHRY and CDR2 SYGVKD. The V end lost 4 bases, the J end lost 4 bases, and 8 bases lay between the germline ends.

This clonotype was seen once. J is TRBJ2-7 and V is TRBV10-3, with D possibly matching TRBD1 (5 bases). The sequencing input was peripheral blood. This TCR derives from a woman aged 25-40 years with Graves' ophthalmopathy. This CDR3 is CAISGSGYEQYF. CDR3 nucleotide sequence: TGTGCCATCAGTGGCTCAGGGTACGAGCAGTACTTC.